This T cell receptor beta chain was captured in a study of blood T cell repertoires in COVID-19. This clone has only a few counts. Germline V CDR1 and CDR2: SGHDN, FVKESK. V was pared by 3 bases and J by 9 bases, with 5 bases of the junction left unmatched. CDR3 length: 15 residues. The repertoire was sequenced with immunoSEQ multiplex PCR; TCRdb's copy has only in-frame clones and lacks some. The sample yields about 150,000 clones, over 80% seen once. Sequencing input: peripheral blood. The receptor was isolated from a man between 65 and 85 years old who had recovered from COVID-19. The V call is TRBV14, the J call TRBJ2-1, with 13 bases lining up with TRBD2. The CDR3 protein is CASSHGLAGVTEQFF. As DNA, the CDR3 is TGTGCCAGCAGCCACGGACTAGCGGGAGTCACTGAGCAGTTCTTC.